This T cell receptor (beta chain) was sequenced for a study of T cell responses to AZD1222 COVID-19 vaccine. Study conclusions and caveats: Donors skewed white British and female; clonal diversity was possibly underestimated.

This clone showed up just once. Its matching antigen is unknown. Assay used: immunoSEQ multiplex PCR; TCRdb lists only in-frame clones, some missing. This table has about 110,000 clones, just over 85% appearing once. Germline CDR1 reads GTSNPN; CDR2 reads SVGIG (reference sequence). The CDR3 has 13 residues. Trimming removed 4 bases at V and 4 bases at J, with 11 bases between. The chain recombines TRBV30 with TRBJ1-5; TRBD1 is a possible D gene (5 bases). The starting material was peripheral blood, obtained on day 0 of AZD1222 vaccination. The clonotype originates from an adult in good health. The CDR3 region is CAWNLGENQPQHF. In DNA form, the CDR3 reads TGTGCCTGGAATCTGGGGGAGAATCAGCCCCAGCATTTT.